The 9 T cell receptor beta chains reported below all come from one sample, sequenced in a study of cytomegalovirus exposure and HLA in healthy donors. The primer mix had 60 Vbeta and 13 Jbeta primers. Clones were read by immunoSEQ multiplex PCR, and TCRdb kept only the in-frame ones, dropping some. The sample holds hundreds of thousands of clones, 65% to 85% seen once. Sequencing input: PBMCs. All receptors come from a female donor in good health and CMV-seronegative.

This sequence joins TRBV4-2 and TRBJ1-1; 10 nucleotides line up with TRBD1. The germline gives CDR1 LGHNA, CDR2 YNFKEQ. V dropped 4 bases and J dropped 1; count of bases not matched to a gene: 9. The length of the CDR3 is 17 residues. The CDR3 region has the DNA TGTGCCAGCAGCCTAGATCGGGGACAGGGGCGGAACACTGAAGCTTTCTTT. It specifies CASSLDRGQGRNTEAFF.

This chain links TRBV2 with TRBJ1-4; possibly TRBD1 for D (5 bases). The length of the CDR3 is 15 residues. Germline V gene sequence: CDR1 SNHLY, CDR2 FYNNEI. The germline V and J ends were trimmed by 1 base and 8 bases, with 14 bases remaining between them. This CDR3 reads CASSEEGRVREKLFF. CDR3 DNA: TGTGCCAGCAGTGAAGAGGGCAGGGTTCGGGAAAAACTGTTTTTT.

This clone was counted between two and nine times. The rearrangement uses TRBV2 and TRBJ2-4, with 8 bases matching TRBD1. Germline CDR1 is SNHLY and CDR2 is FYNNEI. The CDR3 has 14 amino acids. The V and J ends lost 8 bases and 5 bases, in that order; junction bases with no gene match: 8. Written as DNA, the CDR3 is TGTGCCAGCGACCCTCGGGACAGGCAAAACATTCAGTACTTC. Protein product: CASDPRDRQNIQYF.

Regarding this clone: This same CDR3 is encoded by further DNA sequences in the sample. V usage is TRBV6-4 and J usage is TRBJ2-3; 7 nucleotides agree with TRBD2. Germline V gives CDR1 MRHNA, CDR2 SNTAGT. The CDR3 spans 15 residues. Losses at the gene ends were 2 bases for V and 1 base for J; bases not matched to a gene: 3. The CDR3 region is CASSDRAGGTDTQYF. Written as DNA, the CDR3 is TGTGCCAGCAGTGACCGGGCGGGGGGCACAGATACGCAGTATTTT.

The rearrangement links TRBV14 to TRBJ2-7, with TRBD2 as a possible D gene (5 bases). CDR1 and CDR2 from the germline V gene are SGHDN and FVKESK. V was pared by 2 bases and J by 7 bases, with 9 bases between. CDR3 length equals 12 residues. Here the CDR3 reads CASSQKDLEQYF. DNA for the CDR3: TGTGCCAGCAGCCAAAAGGACTTGGAGCAGTACTTC.

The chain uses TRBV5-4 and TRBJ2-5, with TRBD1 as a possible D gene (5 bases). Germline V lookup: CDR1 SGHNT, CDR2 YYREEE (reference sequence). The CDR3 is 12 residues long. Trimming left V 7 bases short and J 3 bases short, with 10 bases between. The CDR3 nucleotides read TGTGCCAGCGGGGCCAGAAAAGAGACCCAGTACTTC. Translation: CASGARKETQYF.

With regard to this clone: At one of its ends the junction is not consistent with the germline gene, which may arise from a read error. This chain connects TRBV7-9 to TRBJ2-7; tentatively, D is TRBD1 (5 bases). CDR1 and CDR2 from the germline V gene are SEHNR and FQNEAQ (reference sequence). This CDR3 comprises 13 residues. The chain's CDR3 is CSSSPKGSYEQYF. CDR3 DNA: TGTTCCAGCAGCCCGAAGGGGTCATACGAGCAGTACTTC.

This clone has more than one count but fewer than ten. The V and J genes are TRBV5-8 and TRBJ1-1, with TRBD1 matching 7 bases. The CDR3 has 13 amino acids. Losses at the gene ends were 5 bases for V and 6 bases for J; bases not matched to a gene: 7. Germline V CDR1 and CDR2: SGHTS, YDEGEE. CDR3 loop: CASSLDRGPEAFF. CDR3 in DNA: TGTGCCAGCAGTCTTGATAGGGGGCCTGAAGCTTTCTTT.

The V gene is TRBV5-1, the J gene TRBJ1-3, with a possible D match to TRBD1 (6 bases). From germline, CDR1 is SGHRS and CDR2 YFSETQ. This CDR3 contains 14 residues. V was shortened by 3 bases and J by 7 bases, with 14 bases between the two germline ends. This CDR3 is CASSSTGLPNTIYF. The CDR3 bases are TGCGCCAGCAGCTCGACAGGTCTACCGAACACCATATATTTT.